These 12 T cell receptor beta chains share one sample of origin, sequenced in a study of identical twins (TCRdb year 2016). The library was made by 5' RACE. Sequencing took place on an Illumina HiSeq 2000. TCRdb ran its own pipeline on the public reads, namely fastp trimming at Q25 and MiXCR clone calling, and kept in-frame beta chains. Identical CDR3 proteins give one entry, which carries the most common genes and DNA. Within this sample are about 240,000 distinct CDR3 sequences, with about 12% of them counted one time only. Of the sample, roughly 3.7% is held by the ten largest clones. The same data also went into a second study, on yellow fever vaccine responses in identical twins.

Source material: memory (CD45RO+) T cells sorted from blood. Interpreted using the paper, the cell subset or site label stands for: CD45RO+ enriched T cells. The receptor set was obtained from a woman younger than 30 in good health.

This clonotype was recorded at least ten times. This sequence joins TRBV25-1 and TRBJ2-2, with a weak D call TRBD1 (5 bases). Per the germline V gene, CDR1 is MGHDK and CDR2 is SYGVNS. The CDR3 consists of 14 residues. V shed 5 bases and J shed 5 bases, with 12 bases lying between them. CDR3 sequence reads: CASSWQAGTGELFF. The DNA of the CDR3 is TGTGCCAGCAGTTGGCAGGCAGGGACCGGGGAGCTGTTTTTT.

This clonotype has a count of ten or more. The rearrangement links TRBV15 to TRBJ2-7; 8 nucleotides match TRBD2. The junction had 9 bases not matched to a gene; V was cut back by 3 bases and J by 5 bases. Germline values: CDR1 LNHNV, CDR2 YYDKDF (reference sequence). The CDR3 has 15 residues. DNA of the CDR3: TGTGCCACCAGCAGGGCAAGCGGGAGTCCTGACGAGCAGTACTTC. This gives the protein CATSRASGSPDEQYF.

The chain uses TRBV7-2 and TRBJ2-1, with TRBD2 as a possible D gene (5 bases). Germline values: CDR1 SGHTA, CDR2 FQGNSA. The CDR3 covers 15 residues. The V end lost 1 base, the J end lost 4 bases, and 11 bases lay between the germline ends. CDR3 sequence reads: CASSLEEDSYNEQFF. The CDR3 DNA is TGTGCCAGCAGCTTAGAAGAGGACTCTTACAATGAGCAGTTCTTC.

This clonotype was counted between two and nine times. The chain uses TRBV11-2 and TRBJ2-3; TRBD1 matches 7 bases. The CDR3 consists of 18 residues. Looked up from germline, CDR1 is SGHAT and CDR2 is FQNNGV. V was clipped by 5 bases and J by 0 bases; unmatched bases: 14. The CDR3: CASSLWAMVGQSTDTQYF. The DNA of the CDR3 is TGTGCCAGCAGCCTTTGGGCGATGGTGGGACAGAGCACAGATACGCAGTATTTT.

CDR3 protein: CASSPGGTGIAGELFF. The CDR3 nucleotides read TGTGCCAGCAGTCCTGGGGGGACAGGGATTGCCGGGGAGCTGTTTTTT. This chain connects TRBV2 to TRBJ2-2; 9 nucleotides agree with TRBD1. The V and J ends lost 5 bases and 6 bases, in that order; junction bases with no gene match: 10. This CDR3 region has 16 residues. Germline CDR1 SNHLY, CDR2 FYNNEI.

V gene TRBV20-1 combines with J gene TRBJ2-3; D not resolved. Trimming removed 4 bases from V and 1 base from J, with 6 bases in between. The CDR3 contains 12 residues. From germline, CDR1 is DFQATT and CDR2 SNEGSKA (reference sequence). CDR3 region: CSAITGTDTQYF. The CDR3 nucleotides are TGCAGTGCTATAACGGGCACAGATACGCAGTATTTT.

This clonotype was counted at least ten times. The chain uses TRBV20-1 and TRBJ1-2, with TRBD1 identical over 8 bases. The CDR3 totals 15 residues. Trimming cost V 6 bases and J 8 bases; bases outside gene matches: 17. In germline, CDR1 is DFQATT, CDR2 SNEGSKA (reference sequence). The CDR3 sequence is CSATLGRQGRGGYTF. The CDR3, as DNA: TGCAGTGCCACCTTAGGCCGACAGGGGAGAGGAGGCTACACCTTC.

This clonotype turned up a few times. The rearrangement links TRBV6-2 or TRBV6-3 to TRBJ2-2, with TRBD2 matching 7 bases. This CDR3 comprises 16 residues. In germline, CDR1 is MNHEY, CDR2 SVGEGT. J lost 0 bases, V lost 5 bases, and 6 bases had no gene match. The CDR3 here is CASSRQGTTNTGELFF. CDR3 sequence (DNA): TGTGCCAGCAGTCGACAAGGGACTACGAACACCGGGGAGCTGTTTTTT.

This clonotype was counted ten times or more. The V and J genes are TRBV10-3 and TRBJ2-3; TRBD1 is a possible D gene (5 bases). V lost 5 bases and J lost 2, with 8 bases in between. The CDR3 contains 13 residues. From germline, CDR1 is ENHRY and CDR2 SYGVKD. Written as DNA, the CDR3 is TGTGCCATCAGTCCAGGGCTCACAGATACGCAGTATTTT. It encodes CAISPGLTDTQYF.

The chain couples TRBV18 to TRBJ2-5, with 9 bases aligning to TRBD1. Germline lookup yields CDR1 KGHSH and CDR2 LQKENI. V trimming: 2 bases; J trimming: 5 bases; junction bases outside the gene matches: 6. The CDR3 sequence is 15 residues long. CDR3 sequence: CASSPGTGGWETQYF. DNA for the CDR3: TGTGCCAGCTCACCAGGAACAGGGGGCTGGGAGACCCAGTACTTC.

This chain uses TRBV18 with TRBJ2-7; 10 bases map to TRBD2. J lost 4 bases, V lost 3 bases, and 21 bases had no gene match. The CDR3 sequence is 20 residues long. The germline gives CDR1 KGHSH, CDR2 LQKENI. The CDR3 bases are TGTGCCAGCTCACCTTATAGGGCGGCTAGCGGGAGTCCAGGCCAATACGAGCAGTACTTC. This sequence encodes CASSPYRAASGSPGQYEQYF.

V and J are TRBV25-1 and TRBJ1-6; the D gene is possibly TRBD1 (6 bases). CDR1 and CDR2 from the germline V gene are MGHDK and SYGVNS. Trimming removed 7 bases at V and 10 bases at J, with 17 bases between. CDR3 length equals 14 residues. CDR3 region: CASKPAGERSPLHF. For the CDR3, the DNA is TGTGCCAGCAAACCGGCAGGGGAGAGATCACCCCTCCACTTT.